The source of this T cell receptor beta chain is a study of cytomegalovirus exposure and HLA in healthy donors. Study-wide findings and caveats: Presence/absence analysis assumed near-uniform sequencing depth across donors.

Healthy people donating bone marrow made up the donors. The PCR contained 60 Vbeta and 13 Jbeta primers. TCRdb's copy holds only in-frame clones and misses some; the assay was immunoSEQ multiplex PCR. Among about 140,000 clones, about 72% were seen once, and the ten largest hold approximately 2.1%. On this clone: Its antigen is unidentified.

J gave up 1 base and V 5 bases, and 6 bases lay outside the gene matches. This CDR3 has 15 residues. Germline CDR1 reads SGHRS; CDR2 reads YFSETQ. The sample consisted of PBMCs. The chain is built from TRBV5-1 and TRBJ1-1; 9 nucleotides line up with TRBD1. This TCR was recovered from a man in his forties in good health and CMV-seronegative. The CDR3 here is CASSRGQGGNTEAFF. The CDR3 DNA follows: TGCGCCAGCAGTCGGGGACAGGGAGGGAACACTGAAGCTTTCTTT.